The 28 T cell receptor beta chains given below trace back to one sample, sequenced in a study of Graves' ophthalmopathy and Graves' hyperthyroidism. The TCR beta CDR3 regions underwent amplification from RNA transcripts. HTBI primers were used in a first-round RT-PCR, which preceded a second-round multiplex PCR. TCRdb re-derived calls from the multiplex PCR reads in MiXCR, one entry per CDR3 protein. The sample lists nearly 400,000 distinct CDR3 sequences, 18% occurring once. Sample: peripheral blood. The source of these receptors is a young woman with Graves' ophthalmopathy.

The genes are TRBV11-3 and TRBJ2-5, with 8 bases aligning to TRBD1. CDR1 and CDR2 from the germline V gene are SGHNT and YENEEA. The CDR3 is 14 residues long. The V and J ends lost 8 bases and 5 bases, in that order; junction bases with no gene match: 10. The CDR3 region has the DNA TGTGCCAGCTCAAAGACAGGGGCTGGGGAGACCCAGTACTTC. It translates to CASSKTGAGETQYF. The variable domain in full, completed from reference TRBV11-3 and TRBJ2-5, reads EAGVVQSPRYKIIEKKQPVAFWCNPISGHNTLYWYLQNLGQGPELLIRYENEEAVDDSQLPKDRFSAERLKGVDSTLKIQPAELGDSAVYLCASSKTGAGETQYFGPGTRLLVL.

This clonotype has a count of ten or more. CDR3 nucleotides: TGTGCCAGCAGTTTTGGCAGGGTCTACGAGCAGTACTTC. It specifies CASSFGRVYEQYF. V is TRBV28 and J is TRBJ2-7; a possible D gene is TRBD1 (5 bases). Trimming left V 3 bases short and J 3 bases short, with 9 bases between. There are 13 residues in the CDR3. From germline, CDR1 is MDHEN and CDR2 SYDVKM.

This clonotype was found once. The chain carries TRBV29-1 and TRBJ2-7; 8 positions agree with TRBD2. CDR3 size: 11 residues. Germline trimming cut 6 bases from V and 4 bases from J; bases unmatched to any gene: 2. In germline, CDR1 is SQVTM, CDR2 ANQGSEA. The chain's CDR3 is CSVQRGYEQYF. In nucleotides, the CDR3 is TGCAGCGTACAGCGGGGGTACGAGCAGTACTTC.

This clonotype was seen a few times. The V call is TRBV6-1, the J call TRBJ1-4; D may be TRBD1 (6 bases). The CDR3 is made up of 13 amino acids. Germline assignment: CDR1 MNHNS and CDR2 SASEGT. V lost 5 bases, J lost 4 bases, and 8 bases lay in between. The CDR3 coding sequence is TGTGCCAGCAGTAGGGGGGGTAATGAAAAACTGTTTTTT. This encodes CASSRGGNEKLFF.

At least ten counts were recorded for this clonotype. The CDR3 sequence is CASSDTGELFF. The DNA for the CDR3 is TGTGCCAGCAGCGATACCGGGGAGCTGTTTTTT. J is TRBJ2-2 and V is TRBV6-2 or TRBV6-3; D ambiguous. The CDR3 totals 11 residues. CDR1 MNHEY and CDR2 SVGEGT come from the germline V gene. The V gene lost 6 bases and the J gene lost 5 bases, with 4 bases spanning the gap.

The chain uses TRBV12-3 or TRBV12-4 and TRBJ1-1; 8 nucleotides line up with TRBD1. The junction had 5 bases not matched to a gene; V was cut back by 7 bases and J by 1 base. This CDR3 spans 14 amino acids. Written as DNA, the CDR3 is TGTGCCAGCAAGCGGACAGGGACGAACACTGAAGCTTTCTTT. This gives the protein CASKRTGTNTEAFF.

This clonotype was observed many times. CDR3 sequence reads: CASRARLILTYEQYF. CDR3 DNA sequence: TGTGCCAGCAGGGCCAGACTCATCTTAACCTACGAGCAGTACTTC. The rearrangement joins TRBV28 to TRBJ2-7; D not resolved. Germline CDR1 and CDR2: MDHEN and SYDVKM. The ends were cut back, 6 bases at V and 2 bases at J, with 17 bases in the middle. This CDR3 is built from 15 residues.

This clonotype was picked up many times. The chain recombines TRBV6-2 or TRBV6-3 with TRBJ1-2, with D possibly TRBD1 on 5 matching bases. The CDR3 has 16 amino acids. Germline CDR1 is MNHEY and CDR2 is SVGEGT. The V and J ends lost 5 bases and 0 bases respectively, with 16 bases between them. Here the CDR3 reads CASSPTGTYSNYGYTF. The DNA of the CDR3 is TGTGCCAGCAGTCCTACCGGGACTTACTCTAACTATGGCTACACCTTC.

This clonotype was detected ten times or more. The CDR3 region has the DNA TGTGCCAGCACCATCCTTAGCGGGGGGCCCCAAGAGACCCAGTACTTC. It codes for CASTILSGGPQETQYF. This chain links TRBV12-3 or TRBV12-4 with TRBJ2-5, with 10 nucleotides matching TRBD2. V was pared by 7 bases and J by 1 base, with 9 bases of the junction left unmatched. This CDR3 region has 16 residues.

There are many counts of this clonotype. This chain links TRBV4-3 with TRBJ1-1; D is unclear. In germline, CDR1 is LGHNA, CDR2 YSLEER. This CDR3 spans 15 amino acids. V was cut by 0 bases and J by 7 bases, with 15 bases left in between. CDR3 DNA sequence: TGCGCCAGCAGCCAAGATCAGGCGGGGAGACTTGAAGCTTTCTTT. This codes for CASSQDQAGRLEAFF.

In its sample, this clonotype was seen many times. The J gene is TRBJ1-2, the V gene TRBV30; the match to TRBD1 covers 9 bases. Germline values: CDR1 GTSNPN, CDR2 SVGIG (reference sequence). The CDR3 is 13 amino acids. After removal of 4 bases from V and 6 bases from J, the junction contained 6 bases not matched to a gene. The CDR3, as DNA: TGTGCCTGGAAACTACAGGGGGCCAATGGCTACACCTTC. Its protein product is CAWKLQGANGYTF.

This clonotype was counted ten times or more. This chain uses TRBV6-6 with TRBJ1-1; no clear D gene. CDR1 is MNHNY, CDR2 SVGAGI, per germline (reference sequence). The ends were cut back, 6 bases at V and 0 bases at J, with 11 bases in the middle. The CDR3 contains 14 residues. This CDR3 is CASSQDGMNTEAFF. The CDR3 DNA reads as TGTGCCAGCAGCCAGGACGGGATGAACACTGAAGCTTTCTTT.

The table lists this clonotype with many counts. This chain uses TRBV6-5 with TRBJ2-6; the match to TRBD2 covers 8 bases. The trim removed 6 bases at V and 1 base at J, leaving 17 bases unmatched. The CDR3 totals 20 residues. The germline gives CDR1 MNHEY, CDR2 SVGAGI. The CDR3 spells CASRPGGGSPQVSGANVLTF. The CDR3 coding sequence is TGTGCCAGCAGACCCGGGGGGGGCTCACCTCAAGTTTCTGGGGCCAACGTCCTGACTTTC.

This clonotype was counted ten times or more. The chain uses TRBV12-3 or TRBV12-4 and TRBJ2-6; D unresolved. Trimming stripped 4 bases from V and 4 bases from J, with 11 bases between. CDR3 size: 15 residues. The chain's CDR3 is CASSYGLKGANVLTF. The CDR3 DNA follows: TGTGCCAGCAGTTATGGCCTAAAAGGGGCCAACGTCCTGACTTTC.

This clonotype has a count of ten or more. The V call is TRBV18, the J call TRBJ1-6; unclear D gene. This CDR3 is built from 14 residues. The V and J ends lost 3 bases and 9 bases respectively, with 12 bases between them. From germline, CDR1 is KGHSH and CDR2 LQKENI. For the CDR3, the DNA is TGTGCCAGCTCACCTGGGCACTCGGGTTCACCCCTCCACTTT. Translation gives CASSPGHSGSPLHF. Using reference TRBV18 and TRBJ1-6 for the parts outside the CDR3, the full variable domain is NAGVMQNPRHLVRRRGQEARLRCSPMKGHSHVYWYRQLPEEGLKFMVYLQKENIIDESGMPKERFSAEFPKEGPSILRIQQVVRGDSAAYFCASSPGHSGSPLHFGNGTRLTVT.

The sample holds many counts of this clonotype. V and J are TRBV14 and TRBJ1-1, with D uncertain. The germline V gene encodes CDR1 SGHDN and CDR2 FVKESK. The CDR3 covers 15 residues. V gave up 1 base and J gave up 2 bases, with 11 bases separating them. CDR3 nucleotide sequence: TGTGCCAGCAGCCAAGGTCTGGGCATCAACACTGAAGCTTTCTTT. This translates into CASSQGLGINTEAFF.

This clonotype was recorded at least ten times. This chain connects TRBV11-2 to TRBJ2-7; a weak D match, TRBD2 (5 bases). This CDR3 has 14 amino acids. V gave up 2 bases and J gave up 6 bases, with 14 bases separating them. Germline V gene sequence: CDR1 SGHAT, CDR2 FQNNGV. The DNA for the CDR3 is TGTGCCAGCAGCTTAATGGGGAGTGGAGGCGAGCAGTACTTC. Its protein product is CASSLMGSGGEQYF.

The chain carries TRBV9 and TRBJ2-2; 10 nucleotides align to TRBD1. Trimming removed 4 bases from V and 4 bases from J; junction bases left unmatched: 7. Germline V lookup: CDR1 SGDLS, CDR2 YYNGEE. The length of the CDR3 is 16 residues. The CDR3, as DNA: TGTGCCAGCAGCCGCGACAGGGGGCGCATCACCGGGGAGCTGTTTTTT. It specifies CASSRDRGRITGELFF.

In this sample, this clonotype turned up many times. V is TRBV7-3 and J is TRBJ1-1, with a possible D match to TRBD1 (5 bases). This CDR3 has 13 residues. Trimming stripped 6 bases from V and 4 bases from J, with 12 bases between. Germline CDR1 is SGHTA and CDR2 is FQGTGA. The CDR3 sequence is CASSLGQGTEAFF. The CDR3, as DNA: TGTGCCAGCAGTTTAGGGCAGGGCACTGAAGCTTTCTTT.

This clonotype appeared many times. The V and J genes are TRBV7-9 and TRBJ2-7; D perhaps matches TRBD1 (6 bases). Trimming pared 0 bases from V and 6 bases from J, leaving 9 bases between. Germline loops: CDR1 SEHNR, CDR2 FQNEAQ (reference sequence). This CDR3 contains 13 residues. The CDR3 bases are TGTGCCAGCAGCTTAGCGCCCAGGGGCGAGCAGTACTTC. Amino acids: CASSLAPRGEQYF.

This clonotype was counted at least ten times. The chain uses TRBV12-3 or TRBV12-4 and TRBJ1-5; perhaps TRBD1 as D (5 bases). The V gene lost 4 bases and the J gene lost 0 bases, with 10 bases spanning the gap. This CDR3 contains 15 residues. CDR3 in DNA: TGTGCCAGCAGTTCCGCAGGGTATAGCAATCAGCCCCAGCATTTT. It specifies CASSSAGYSNQPQHF.

In this sample, this clonotype turned up many times. This rearrangement joins TRBV4-3 to TRBJ2-7; 7 nucleotides align to TRBD1. With V trimmed by 3 bases and J by 2 bases, 13 bases remained unmatched. The germline V gene encodes CDR1 LGHNA and CDR2 YSLEER. This CDR3 is 17 amino acids long. The CDR3 DNA reads TGCGCCAGCAGCCACGCGACTGAGGGGGCGTCCCCCTACGAGCAGTACTTC. Protein sequence: CASSHATEGASPYEQYF.

This clonotype was observed once. This chain uses TRBV28 with TRBJ1-5; the D gene is possibly TRBD1 (6 bases). Germline loops: CDR1 MDHEN, CDR2 SYDVKM. The length of the CDR3 is 15 residues. V lost 5 bases to trimming and J lost 5 bases, with 16 bases between them. The CDR3 DNA reads as TGTGCCAGCAGTGAATTCGGGGGCTCGGATCAGCCCCAGCATTTT. The encoded protein is CASSEFGGSDQPQHF.

This clonotype was counted at least ten times. V usage is TRBV30 and J usage is TRBJ1-5, with a possible D match to TRBD1 (6 bases). The CDR3 runs to 12 residues. V dropped 5 bases and J dropped 5 bases, with 10 bases sitting between them. CDR1 and CDR2 from the germline V gene are GTSNPN and SVGIG (reference sequence). The chain's CDR3 is CAWGGRDQPQHF. The CDR3, as DNA: TGTGCCTGGGGGGGCCGCGATCAGCCCCAGCATTTT.

This clonotype has a count of ten or more. The chain is built from TRBV4-1 and TRBJ2-7; 7 nucleotides line up with TRBD1. Germline CDR1 reads MGHRA; CDR2 reads YSYEKL. The V gene end was trimmed by 1 base and the J gene end by 0 bases; junction bases not matched to a gene: 9. This CDR3 spans 17 amino acids. CDR3 nucleotide sequence: TGCGCCAGCAGCCAAGGGGCAGACAGGGTTGGCTCCTACGAGCAGTACTTC. This translates into CASSQGADRVGSYEQYF.

The rearrangement uses TRBV4-1 and TRBJ2-7; 10 nucleotides align to TRBD1. Germline CDR1 MGHRA, CDR2 YSYEKL. CDR3 size: 15 residues. Trimming took 0 bases from V and 6 from J; bases not matched to a gene: 5. CDR3 in DNA: TGCGCCAGCAGCCAAGATCTAGACAGGGGGCCCGAGCAGTACTTC. This sequence encodes CASSQDLDRGPEQYF.

V is TRBV6-1 and J is TRBJ1-5, with TRBD1 matching over 8 bases. There are 13 residues in the CDR3. The V and J ends lost 6 bases and 6 bases, in that order; junction bases with no gene match: 4. CDR1 and CDR2 from the germline V gene are MNHNS and SASEGT. In nucleotides, the CDR3 is TGTGCCAGCAGCGACACAGGGGGTCAGCCCCAGCATTTT. It is translated as CASSDTGGQPQHF.

This clonotype was counted many times. The CDR3 is CASSYIPGTGGTPLHF. The CDR3, as DNA: TGTGCCAGCAGTTACATCCCCGGGACAGGGGGTACACCCCTCCACTTT. The chain recombines TRBV6-5 with TRBJ1-6, with 11 bases matching TRBD1. CDR1 is MNHEY, CDR2 SVGAGI, per germline. The CDR3 runs to 16 residues. V dropped 2 bases and J dropped 11; count of bases not matched to a gene: 8.